This TCR beta chain was profiled in a study of blood T cell repertoires in COVID-19. Study-wide context: Donors in the United States, Italy and Spain gave samples during acute or convalescent COVID-19. PBMCs, B-cell-depleted T cells, or T cells provided the cDNA or gDNA that made up the material.

Original handling: Estimated nucleated cell counts came from reference gene primer amplification. Libraries were prepared by immunoSEQ multiplex PCR; TCRdb keeps only in-frame clonotypes and omits some of them. D and trimming were read from the DNA, whereas the V and J calls and clone size are those reported in that table. The table has 250,000 or so clones, 70% to 90% seen once. The germline gives CDR1 LGHDT, CDR2 YNNKEL (reference sequence). The CDR3 spans 14 residues. V was clipped by 5 bases and J by 2 bases; unmatched bases: 4. This receptor was identified in a woman between 50 and 59 years old who had recovered from COVID-19. The source material was PBMCs or T cells enriched from blood (not recorded which). The chain couples TRBV3-1 (or the pseudogene TRBV3-2) to TRBJ2-3, with 7 bases that match TRBD2. The CDR3 nucleotides are TGTGCCAGCAGCGGGACTATCACCACAGATACGCAGTATTTT. Translated: CASSGTITTDTQYF.